This T cell receptor (beta chain) was found in a study of blood T cell repertoires in COVID-19. V trimming: 6 bases; J trimming: 9 bases; junction bases outside the gene matches: 12. CDR1 and CDR2 (germline): MNHEY, SVGEGT. This CDR3 spans 15 amino acids. Clones were sequenced by immunoSEQ multiplex PCR, and TCRdb holds only the in-frame ones, with some missing. The repertoire holds under 450,000 clones, with 75% to 90% as singletons. The sample was PBMCs or T cells enriched from blood (not recorded which). The clonotype was recovered from a woman in her forties or fifties who had recovered from COVID-19. The rearrangement uses TRBV6-2 or TRBV6-3 and TRBJ1-5; 9 nucleotides line up with TRBD1. DNA of the CDR3: TGTGCCAGCAGCCACGGGGACAGGGACCTACGGCCCCAGCATTTT. It specifies CASSHGDRDLRPQHF.